These 12 T cell receptor beta chains share one sample of origin, sequenced in a study of blood T cells in healthy people across ages. PCR was performed a second time for roughly 6 to 12 cycles using a sample-barcoded 5' primer and a J-beta primer mix. TCRdb reprocessed the 5' RACE reads via MiXCR and lists one record per CDR3 protein. Of approximately 780,000 distinct CDR3 sequences in the sample, roughly 25% are singletons; the top ten hold 2.5% to 3.5%. The sample also formed part of further work on T cells of mothers and their children.

Specimen: blood. These receptors originate from a boy aged 10-17 years in good health.

A few counts support this clonotype. The CDR3 DNA sequence: TGCGCCAGCACCCCTAGCGGCTCCTCCTACGAGCAGTACTTC. Protein sequence: CASTPSGSSYEQYF. The J gene is TRBJ2-7, the V gene TRBV5-1, with 7 bases matching TRBD2. The CDR3 extends over 14 amino acids. CDR1 is SGHRS and CDR2 is YFSETQ in the germline V gene. V trimming: 6 bases; J trimming: 0 bases; junction bases outside the gene matches: 6. Combining the CDR3 with reference TRBV5-1 and TRBJ2-7 gives the whole variable domain KAGVTQTPRYLIKTRGQQVTLSCSPISGHRSVSWYQQTPGQGLQFLFEYFSETQRNKGNFPGRFSGRQFSNSRSEMNVSTLELGDSALYLCASTPSGSSYEQYFGPGTRLTVT.

V is TRBV5-6 and J is TRBJ1-6; 7 bases align to TRBD1. Trimming cost V 1 base and J 13 bases; bases outside gene matches: 11. CDR1 is SGHDT and CDR2 is YYEEEE in the germline V gene. The length of the CDR3 is 15 residues. CDR3 protein: CASSLKGAGPVPLHF. As DNA, the CDR3 is TGTGCCAGCAGCTTGAAGGGGGCCGGTCCAGTGCCCCTCCACTTT.

The rearrangement joins TRBV15 to TRBJ2-3, with D possibly being TRBD1 (6 bases). V shed 2 bases and J shed 10 bases, with 22 bases lying between them. This CDR3 is 16 amino acids long. CDR1 and CDR2 (germline): LNHNV, YYDKDF (reference sequence). The CDR3 region is CATSRPGTGTPIAQYF. For the CDR3, the DNA is TGTGCCACCAGCAGACCCGGAACCGGGACACCTATCGCGCAGTATTTT. The entire variable domain, with the rest obtained from reference TRBV15 and TRBJ2-3, is as follows: DAMVIQNPRYQVTQFGKPVTLSCSQTLNHNVMYWYQQKSSQAPKLLFHYYDKDFNNEADTPDNFQSRRPNTSFCFLDIRSPGLGDTAMYLCATSRPGTGTPIAQYFGPGTRLTVL.

The chain joins TRBV28 to TRBJ1-4; tentative D call: TRBD1 (6 bases). This CDR3 spans 14 amino acids. The germline V gene encodes CDR1 MDHEN and CDR2 SYDVKM. Trimming took 5 bases from V and 0 from J, leaving 7 bases between them. CDR3 coding DNA: TGTGCCAGCAGTCACAGGGCAACTAATGAAAAACTGTTTTTT. Its protein is CASSHRATNEKLFF.

The chain employs TRBV18 and TRBJ1-4; no reliable D call. CDR1 and CDR2 from the germline V gene are KGHSH and LQKENI. This CDR3 comprises 14 residues. Trimming took off 3 bases at V and 6 bases at J, with 11 bases between the two ends. CDR3 sequence (DNA): TGTGCCAGCTCACCGGCGGGGAGGGATGAAAAACTGTTTTTT. This codes for CASSPAGRDEKLFF.

The chain employs TRBV13 and TRBJ2-2; the D is unclear. The CDR3 sequence is 15 residues long. Germline V gene lookup returns CDR1 PRHDT and CDR2 FYEKMQ (reference sequence). With 5 bases removed from V and 2 bases from J, the gap between germline ends came to 12 bases. CDR3 residues: CASSGETDNTGELFF. CDR3 in DNA: TGTGCCAGCAGCGGAGAAACGGACAACACCGGGGAGCTGTTTTTT.

Only a few counts were recorded for this clonotype. The chain has TRBV7-3 and TRBJ2-7, with 10 bases matching TRBD2. This CDR3 contains 14 residues. The junction had 5 bases not matched to a gene; V was cut back by 3 bases and J by 6 bases. Germline CDR1 is SGHTA and CDR2 is FQGTGA. The CDR3 DNA follows: TGTGCCAGCAGCTTTAGCGGGGGGACCTCCGAGCAGTACTTC. It is translated as CASSFSGGTSEQYF.

This chain joins TRBV5-1 and TRBJ2-2, with D possibly called TRBD1 or TRBD2 (6 bases each). The CDR3 extends over 15 amino acids. Germline CDR1 and CDR2: SGHRS and YFSETQ. V dropped 3 bases and J dropped 4 bases, with 13 bases sitting between them. In DNA, the CDR3 is TGCGCCAGCAGCTGGGGGGCTGGACTCACCGGGGAGCTGTTTTTT. Its protein is CASSWGAGLTGELFF. Variable domain in full (rest from reference TRBV5-1 and TRBJ2-2): KAGVTQTPRYLIKTRGQQVTLSCSPISGHRSVSWYQQTPGQGLQFLFEYFSETQRNKGNFPGRFSGRQFSNSRSEMNVSTLELGDSALYLCASSWGAGLTGELFFGEGSRLTVL.

This chain links TRBV30 with TRBJ1-2; D is perhaps TRBD1 (5 bases). Germline-derived CDR1 and CDR2 are GTSNPN and SVGIG (reference sequence). V was pared by 1 base and J by 3 bases, with 15 bases between. This CDR3 is 15 amino acids long. CDR3 DNA: TGTGCCTGGAGTGGGGGGTCTCCGCAGGACTATGGCTACACCTTC. This gives the protein CAWSGGSPQDYGYTF.

The rearrangement links TRBV28 to TRBJ1-4; 9 positions agree with TRBD1. The CDR3 covers 15 residues. Germline lookup yields CDR1 MDHEN and CDR2 SYDVKM. The V segment lost 2 bases and the J segment 6 bases; nucleotides outside the gene matches: 4. As DNA, the CDR3 is TGTGCCAGCAGTTTACTTGGACAGGGGTATGAAAAACTGTTTTTT. Amino acid sequence: CASSLLGQGYEKLFF.

The rearrangement uses TRBV3-1 and TRBJ2-1; no firm D call. CDR3 length equals 13 residues. V lost 0 bases to trimming and J lost 9 bases, with 9 bases between them. Germline CDR1 LGHDT, CDR2 YNNKEL (reference sequence). CDR3 nucleotide sequence: TGTGCCAGCAGCCAAGATTTAAGAATTGAGCAGTTCTTC. Translation gives CASSQDLRIEQFF.

The chain has TRBV27 and TRBJ2-7, with D perhaps TRBD2 (5 bases). The V and J ends lost 3 bases and 3 bases respectively, with 18 bases between them. Looked up from germline, CDR1 is MNHEY and CDR2 is SMNVEV (reference sequence). This CDR3 is built from 16 residues. The DNA of the CDR3 is TGTGCCAGCAGTTTGTCGGAGGTCAGCCCCTACTACGAGCAGTACTTC. Its protein is CASSLSEVSPYYEQYF.